This TCR beta chain stems from a study of tumor-infiltrating lymphocytes in oesophageal squamous cell carcinoma. The germline V gene has CDR1 SGHRS and CDR2 YFSETQ. V lost 4 bases to trimming and J lost 7 bases; unmatched junction nucleotides: 16. The CDR3 extends over 16 amino acids. TCRdb re-called the PCR reads with MiXCR, one entry per CDR3 protein. This repertoire shows approximately 15,000 distinct CDR3 sequences, around 50% found once; its top ten account for roughly a sixth. This clonotype was found many times. V and J are TRBV5-1 and TRBJ2-7, with 8 bases that match TRBD2. This receptor was identified in a male donor with esophageal squamous cell carcinoma. The sample taken for sequencing was esophageal tumor tissue. DNA for the CDR3: TGCGCCAGCAGCCCGGGGGGGGACCCGCGGGCTGGAGAGCAGTACTTC. Residues: CASSPGGDPRAGEQYF.